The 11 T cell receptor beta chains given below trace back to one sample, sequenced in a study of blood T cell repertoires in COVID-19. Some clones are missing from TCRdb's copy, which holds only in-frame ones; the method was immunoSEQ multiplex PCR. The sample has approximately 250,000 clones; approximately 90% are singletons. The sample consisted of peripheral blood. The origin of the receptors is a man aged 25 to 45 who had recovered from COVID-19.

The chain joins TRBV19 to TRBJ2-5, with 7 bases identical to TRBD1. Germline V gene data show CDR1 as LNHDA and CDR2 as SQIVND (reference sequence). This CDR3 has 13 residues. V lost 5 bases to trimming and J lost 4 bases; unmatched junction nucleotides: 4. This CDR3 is CASSYRGRETQYF. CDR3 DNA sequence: TGTGCCAGTAGTTACAGGGGCCGAGAGACCCAGTACTTC.

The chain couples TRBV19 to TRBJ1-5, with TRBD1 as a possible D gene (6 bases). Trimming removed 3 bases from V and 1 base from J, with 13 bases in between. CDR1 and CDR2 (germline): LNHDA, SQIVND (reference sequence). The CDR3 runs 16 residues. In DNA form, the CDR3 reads TGTGCCAGTAGTATGGGGGGGGCCCGAAGCAATCAGCCCCAGCATTTT. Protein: CASSMGGARSNQPQHF.

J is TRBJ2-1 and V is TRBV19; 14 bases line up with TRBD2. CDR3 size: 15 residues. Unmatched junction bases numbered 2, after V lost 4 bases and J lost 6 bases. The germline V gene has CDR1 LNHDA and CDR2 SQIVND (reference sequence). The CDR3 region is CASSRTSGGTNEQFF. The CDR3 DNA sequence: TGTGCCAGTAGTAGGACTAGCGGGGGGACCAATGAGCAGTTCTTC.

The CDR3 region is CASSPPGTANSPLHF. CDR3 bases: TGTGCCAGCTCACCCCCCGGGACAGCCAATTCACCCCTCCACTTT. V and J are TRBV18 and TRBJ1-6; 7 bases align to TRBD1. This CDR3 comprises 15 residues. Trimming removed 3 bases from V and 7 bases from J; junction bases left unmatched: 6. The germline CDR1 and CDR2 sequences are KGHSH and LQKENI.

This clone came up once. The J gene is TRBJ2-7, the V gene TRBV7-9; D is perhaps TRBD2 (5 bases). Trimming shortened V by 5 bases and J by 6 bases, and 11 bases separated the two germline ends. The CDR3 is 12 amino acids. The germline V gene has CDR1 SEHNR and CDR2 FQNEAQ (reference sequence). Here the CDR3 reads CASSRLGVEQYF. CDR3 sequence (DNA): TGTGCCAGCAGCCGTCTCGGGGTCGAGCAGTACTTC. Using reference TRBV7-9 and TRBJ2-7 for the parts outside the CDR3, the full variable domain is DTGVSQNPRHKITKRGQNVTFRCDPISEHNRLYWYRQTLGQGPEFLTYFQNEAQLEKSRLLSDRFSAERPKGSFSTLEIQRTEQGDSAMYLCASSRLGVEQYFGPGTRLTVT.

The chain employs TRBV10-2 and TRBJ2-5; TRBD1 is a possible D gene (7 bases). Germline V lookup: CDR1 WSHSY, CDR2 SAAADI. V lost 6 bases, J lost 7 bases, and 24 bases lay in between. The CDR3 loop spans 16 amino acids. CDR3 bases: TGCGCCAGCAGCTCCAGCGGCCAGGGGGGTGGTGTGACCCAGTACTTC. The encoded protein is CASSSSGQGGGVTQYF.

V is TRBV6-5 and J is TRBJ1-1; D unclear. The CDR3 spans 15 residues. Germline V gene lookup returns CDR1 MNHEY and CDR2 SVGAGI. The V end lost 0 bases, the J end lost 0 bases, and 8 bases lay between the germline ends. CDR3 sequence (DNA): TGTGCCAGCAGTTACTCGAGGGAGATGAACACTGAAGCTTTCTTT. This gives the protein CASSYSREMNTEAFF.

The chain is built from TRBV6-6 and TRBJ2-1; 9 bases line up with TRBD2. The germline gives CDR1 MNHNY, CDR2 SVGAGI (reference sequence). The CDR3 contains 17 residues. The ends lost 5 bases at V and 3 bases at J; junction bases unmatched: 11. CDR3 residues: CASSPNRSGGLYNEQFF. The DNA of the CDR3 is TGTGCCAGCAGTCCAAATCGTAGCGGGGGACTCTACAATGAGCAGTTCTTC.

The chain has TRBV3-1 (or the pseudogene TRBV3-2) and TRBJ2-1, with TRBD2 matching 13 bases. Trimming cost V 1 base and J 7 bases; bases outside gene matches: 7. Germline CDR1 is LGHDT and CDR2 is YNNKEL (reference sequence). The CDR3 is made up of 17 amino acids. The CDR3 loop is CASSQAQGLAGENEQFF. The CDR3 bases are TGTGCCAGCAGCCAAGCCCAAGGACTAGCGGGGGAAAATGAGCAGTTCTTC.

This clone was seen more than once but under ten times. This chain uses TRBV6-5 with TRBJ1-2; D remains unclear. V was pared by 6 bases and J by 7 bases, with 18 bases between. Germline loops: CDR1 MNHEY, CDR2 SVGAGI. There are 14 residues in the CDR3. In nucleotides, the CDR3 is TGTGCCAGCAGGCGGGGAAGAAGTAGTGGTGGCTACACCTTC. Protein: CASRRGRSSGGYTF.

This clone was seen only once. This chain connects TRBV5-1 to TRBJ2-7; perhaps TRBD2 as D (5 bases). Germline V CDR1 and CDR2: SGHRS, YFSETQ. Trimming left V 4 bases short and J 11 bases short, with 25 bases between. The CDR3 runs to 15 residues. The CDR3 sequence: CASSPNYSNRRSEYF. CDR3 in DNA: TGCGCCAGCAGCCCGAATTATTCGAATCGGAGGTCGGAGTACTTC.